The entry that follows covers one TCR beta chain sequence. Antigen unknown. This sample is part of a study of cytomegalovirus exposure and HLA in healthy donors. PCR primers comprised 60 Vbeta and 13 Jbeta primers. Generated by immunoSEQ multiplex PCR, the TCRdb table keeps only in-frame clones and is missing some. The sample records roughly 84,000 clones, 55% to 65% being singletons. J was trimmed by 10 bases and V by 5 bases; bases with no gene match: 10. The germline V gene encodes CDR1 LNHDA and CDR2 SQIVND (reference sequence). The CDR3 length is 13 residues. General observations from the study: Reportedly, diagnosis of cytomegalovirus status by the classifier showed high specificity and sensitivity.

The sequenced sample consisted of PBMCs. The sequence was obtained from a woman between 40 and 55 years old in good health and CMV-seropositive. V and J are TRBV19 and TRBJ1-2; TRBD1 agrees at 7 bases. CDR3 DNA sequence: TGTGCCAGTAGTCGTGATTTCGACAGGGACTACACCTTC. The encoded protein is CASSRDFDRDYTF. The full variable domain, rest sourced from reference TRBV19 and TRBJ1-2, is DGGITQSPKYLFRKEGQNVTLSCEQNLNHDAMYWYRQDPGQGLRLIYYSQIVNDFQKGDIAEGYSVSREKKESFPLTVTSAQKNPTAFYLCASSRDFDRDYTFGSGTRLTVV.